The 15 T cell receptor beta chains in this list originate from one sample, sequenced in a study of blood T cell repertoires in COVID-19. The table came from immunoSEQ multiplex PCR; TCRdb's copy has only in-frame clones and leaves some out. The data show fewer than 150,000 clones, about four fifths seen once. The sequencing input was peripheral blood. The receptors shown here come from a human donor in a cohort sampled during active COVID-19.

The chain uses TRBV7-3 and TRBJ2-1; 7 nucleotides match TRBD2. V lost 1 base and J lost 2; bases outside the gene matches: 5. Germline V gives CDR1 SGHTA, CDR2 FQGTGA. The CDR3 totals 16 residues. CDR3 bases: TGTGCCAGCAGCTTAATGGCGGGGGTCGCCTACAATGAGCAGTTCTTC. Translation: CASSLMAGVAYNEQFF.

The chain uses TRBV4-2 and TRBJ2-5; 11 nucleotides line up with TRBD2. The ends lost 0 bases at V and 5 bases at J; junction bases unmatched: 5. Looked up from germline, CDR1 is LGHNA and CDR2 is YNFKEQ. The CDR3 covers 16 residues. The CDR3 DNA reads TGTGCCAGCAGCCAAGAAGGAACTAGCGGGGGTGAGACCCAGTACTTC. As protein: CASSQEGTSGGETQYF.

J is TRBJ2-7 and V is TRBV27; TRBD1 matches at 12 bases. V gave up 3 bases and J gave up 6 bases; unmatched junction bases: 6. The CDR3 is 15 amino acids. The germline gives CDR1 MNHEY, CDR2 SMNVEV (reference sequence). This chain's CDR3 is CASSLGQGAWGEQYF. The CDR3 DNA sequence: TGTGCCAGCAGTTTGGGACAGGGGGCTTGGGGCGAGCAGTACTTC.

The chain joins TRBV28 to TRBJ2-5; D is perhaps TRBD1 (6 bases). V lost 6 bases, J lost 5 bases, and 13 bases lay in between. The CDR3 loop spans 13 amino acids. In germline, CDR1 is MDHEN, CDR2 SYDVKM. CDR3 bases: TGTGCCAGCAGGACGACAGGCTTGGAGACCCAGTACTTC. Its translation: CASRTTGLETQYF.

The rearrangement uses TRBV6-5 and TRBJ2-5, with D perhaps TRBD1 (6 bases). V was pared by 7 bases and J by 3 bases, with 9 bases between. Germline V gene data show CDR1 as MNHEY and CDR2 as SVGAGI. The CDR3 is 12 residues long. The CDR3 DNA follows: TGTGCCAGCACCCGGACAGAAGAGACCCAGTACTTC. Protein: CASTRTEETQYF.

The V and J genes are TRBV5-1 and TRBJ2-4; 9 bases fit TRBD2. This CDR3 comprises 15 residues. J lost 8 bases, V lost 2 bases, and 8 bases had no gene match. The germline gives CDR1 SGHRS, CDR2 YFSETQ. CDR3 region: CASSLAGGNQDIQYF. The CDR3 DNA follows: TGCGCCAGCAGCTTAGCGGGGGGTAATCAAGACATTCAGTACTTC. Complete variable domain (other parts from reference TRBV5-1 and TRBJ2-4): KAGVTQTPRYLIKTRGQQVTLSCSPISGHRSVSWYQQTPGQGLQFLFEYFSETQRNKGNFPGRFSGRQFSNSRSEMNVSTLELGDSALYLCASSLAGGNQDIQYFGAGTRLSVL.

The rearrangement links TRBV9 to TRBJ2-1; 7 bases agree with TRBD2. In germline, CDR1 is SGDLS, CDR2 YYNGEE. This CDR3 is 13 amino acids long. With 4 bases clipped from V and 7 bases from J, the junction kept 5 bases outside the gene matches. The CDR3 region is CASSLGGGNEQFF. The DNA for the CDR3 is TGTGCCAGCAGCCTGGGCGGGGGAAATGAGCAGTTCTTC.

V usage is TRBV11-2 and J usage is TRBJ2-7; TRBD1 agrees at 7 bases. Germline CDR1 and CDR2: SGHAT and FQNNGV. The CDR3 has 14 residues. Germline trimming cut 4 bases from V and 4 bases from J; bases unmatched to any gene: 7. The CDR3 DNA reads as TGTGCCAGCAGCTCCCTACAGGGGTCTTACGAGCAGTACTTC. It translates to CASSSLQGSYEQYF.

This clone was detected once. The rearrangement uses TRBV5-1 and TRBJ1-2, with 10 bases lining up with TRBD1. Germline CDR1 and CDR2: SGHRS and YFSETQ. With 0 bases clipped from V and 5 bases from J, the junction kept 4 bases outside the gene matches. CDR3 length: 15 amino acids. Written as DNA, the CDR3 is TGCGCCAGCAGCTTGGCGGCGGGACAGGGGTATGGCTACACCTTC. It is translated as CASSLAAGQGYGYTF.

V usage is TRBV10-3 and J usage is TRBJ2-5, with D possibly matching TRBD1 (5 bases). The germline V and J ends were trimmed by 3 bases and 5 bases, with 7 bases remaining between them. The CDR3 contains 12 residues. Germline V gene sequence: CDR1 ENHRY, CDR2 SYGVKD. CDR3 in DNA: TGTGCCATCAGTGACAGGGCCGAGACCCAGTACTTC. This translates into CAISDRAETQYF.

The V call is TRBV7-8, the J call TRBJ1-5; D perhaps matches TRBD1 (6 bases). Trimming took 6 bases from V and 2 from J, leaving 20 bases between them. This CDR3 has 17 residues. The germline V gene encodes CDR1 SGHVS and CDR2 FQNEAQ. As DNA, the CDR3 is TGTGCCAGCAGTTCTTACAGGGCCCCTGGTGGCAATCAGCCCCAGCATTTT. Protein: CASSSYRAPGGNQPQHF.

The table lists this clone with a few counts. The rearrangement uses TRBV29-1 and TRBJ2-2; weak D call: TRBD2 (6 bases). V was trimmed by 7 bases and J by 0 bases, leaving 15 bases between them. Germline V gene data show CDR1 as SQVTM and CDR2 as ANQGSEA. The CDR3 totals 15 residues. Written as DNA, the CDR3 is TGCAGCGCCAATGTCGCGGGGACGAACACCGGGGAGCTGTTTTTT. Encoded protein: CSANVAGTNTGELFF.

V gene TRBV25-1 combines with J gene TRBJ2-3, with D perhaps TRBD1 (5 bases). The CDR3 contains 15 residues. The germline V gene has CDR1 MGHDK and CDR2 SYGVNS. Deletions cut 2 bases from V and 1 base from J, with 10 bases between. The CDR3 protein is CASSEQGRGTDTQYF. CDR3 nucleotide sequence: TGTGCCAGCAGTGAACAGGGTCGGGGCACAGATACGCAGTATTTT.

This clone was found once. This chain joins TRBV14 and TRBJ2-7, with no clear D. The germline V gene encodes CDR1 SGHDN and CDR2 FVKESK. This CDR3 is 13 amino acids long. With 4 bases removed from V and 0 bases from J, the gap between germline ends came to 7 bases. The CDR3 DNA reads TGTGCCAGCAGCCCTAGAAACTCCTACGAGCAGTACTTC. Protein product: CASSPRNSYEQYF.

This clone was detected a few times. The chain uses TRBV2 and TRBJ1-5, with 8 positions matching TRBD1. Per the germline V gene, CDR1 is SNHLY and CDR2 is FYNNEI. V lost 1 base and J lost 3; bases outside the gene matches: 17. CDR3 length equals 20 residues. In DNA form, the CDR3 reads TGTGCCAGCAGTGAAGGCCGGGCAGGGGGCTCCTCATTGTTCAATCAGCCCCAGCATTTT. Residues: CASSEGRAGGSSLFNQPQHF.